Following are 10 T cell receptor beta chains from one sample sequenced in a study of cytomegalovirus exposure and HLA in healthy donors. The PCR contained 60 Vbeta and 13 Jbeta primers. Data came from immunoSEQ multiplex PCR; TCRdb stores just in-frame clones and leaves some out. The sample holds around 150,000 clones, roughly 80% seen once. Sequenced input: PBMCs. All receptors derive from a man aged 25 to 40 in good health and CMV-seronegative.

V usage is TRBV7-8 and J usage is TRBJ1-5; TRBD1 matches at 8 bases. With V trimmed by 1 base and J by 6 bases, 14 bases remained unmatched. CDR1 and CDR2 from the germline V gene are SGHVS and FQNEAQ. This CDR3 is built from 18 residues. CDR3 protein: CASSLVLGVGQGFQPQHF. The CDR3 nucleotides are TGTGCCAGCAGCTTAGTATTGGGTGTAGGACAGGGTTTTCAGCCCCAGCATTTT.

The chain carries TRBV5-1 and TRBJ1-3, with TRBD1 matching 10 bases. The trim removed 3 bases at V and 6 bases at J, leaving 6 bases unmatched. There are 15 residues in the CDR3. Germline CDR1 reads SGHRS; CDR2 reads YFSETQ. In nucleotides, the CDR3 is TGCGCCAGCAGCTCATCCGGGACAGGGGCAAACACCATATATTTT. It is translated as CASSSSGTGANTIYF.

V and J are TRBV30 and TRBJ1-3; perhaps TRBD1 as D (5 bases). The CDR3 length is 15 residues. Germline CDR1 reads GTSNPN; CDR2 reads SVGIG (reference sequence). Between the trimmed V and J ends, which lost 2 bases and 2 bases, there was a span of 13 bases. CDR3 loop: CAWSKVGTPGNTIYF. The CDR3 DNA is TGTGCCTGGAGTAAAGTTGGGACTCCTGGAAACACCATATATTTT.

This clone showed up just once. The V gene is TRBV5-4, the J gene TRBJ2-2; 9 nucleotides match TRBD2. Germline CDR1 is SGHNT and CDR2 is YYREEE (reference sequence). The CDR3 has 19 residues. With V trimmed by 4 bases and J by 0 bases, 13 bases remained unmatched. The CDR3 region is CASSPEAGGPRANTGELFF. The CDR3 DNA sequence: TGTGCCAGCAGCCCGGAGGCGGGAGGGCCGCGGGCGAACACCGGGGAGCTGTTTTTT.

V and J are TRBV2 and TRBJ1-1, with D unresolved. The CDR3 spans 13 residues. Per the germline V gene, CDR1 is SNHLY and CDR2 is FYNNEI. The V end was cut by 6 bases, the J end by 2 bases, with 10 bases between. The CDR3 coding sequence is TGTGCCAGCAGGGTAGGACTCAACACTGAAGCTTTCTTT. This sequence encodes CASRVGLNTEAFF.

The rearrangement links TRBV2 to TRBJ2-1; TRBD2 matches at 7 bases. The CDR3 extends over 15 amino acids. Germline trimming cut 6 bases from V and 1 base from J; bases unmatched to any gene: 6. The germline V gene encodes CDR1 SNHLY and CDR2 FYNNEI. CDR3 coding DNA: TGTGCCAGCAGACCACTAGCGATTTCCTACAATGAGCAGTTCTTC. This translates into CASRPLAISYNEQFF.

The CDR3 reads CASSVQGLGETQYF. As DNA, the CDR3 is TGTGCCAGCAGTGTTCAGGGTTTAGGAGAGACCCAGTACTTC. The chain couples TRBV6-1 to TRBJ2-5; D perhaps matches TRBD1 (5 bases). This CDR3 has 14 residues. The germline V and J ends were trimmed by 4 bases and 4 bases, with 13 bases remaining between them. Germline CDR1 reads MNHNS; CDR2 reads SASEGT.

The chain joins TRBV6-5 to TRBJ1-2; possibly TRBD1 for D (5 bases). The CDR3 sequence is 13 residues long. CDR1 and CDR2 (germline): MNHEY, SVGAGI. V shed 2 bases and J shed 6 bases, with 10 bases lying between them. The CDR3 is CASSYGQGDGYTF. The DNA of the CDR3 is TGTGCCAGCAGTTACGGGCAGGGTGATGGCTACACCTTC.

V gene TRBV27 combines with J gene TRBJ1-4, with D tentatively TRBD1 (5 bases). Germline CDR1 MNHEY, CDR2 SMNVEV (reference sequence). This CDR3 is built from 15 residues. Trimming stripped 7 bases from V and 0 bases from J, with 12 bases between. CDR3 in amino acids: CASKLSRATNEKLFF. CDR3 DNA sequence: TGTGCCAGCAAGCTGAGCAGGGCAACTAATGAAAAACTGTTTTTT.

The chain employs TRBV11-2 and TRBJ2-3; 7 bases map to TRBD1. Germline CDR1 and CDR2: SGHAT and FQNNGV. The CDR3 is made up of 15 amino acids. V was clipped by 5 bases and J by 2 bases; unmatched bases: 7. CDR3 sequence (DNA): TGTGCCAGCAGCCGGGACAGCCTATACACAGATACGCAGTATTTT. Translation gives CASSRDSLYTDTQYF.